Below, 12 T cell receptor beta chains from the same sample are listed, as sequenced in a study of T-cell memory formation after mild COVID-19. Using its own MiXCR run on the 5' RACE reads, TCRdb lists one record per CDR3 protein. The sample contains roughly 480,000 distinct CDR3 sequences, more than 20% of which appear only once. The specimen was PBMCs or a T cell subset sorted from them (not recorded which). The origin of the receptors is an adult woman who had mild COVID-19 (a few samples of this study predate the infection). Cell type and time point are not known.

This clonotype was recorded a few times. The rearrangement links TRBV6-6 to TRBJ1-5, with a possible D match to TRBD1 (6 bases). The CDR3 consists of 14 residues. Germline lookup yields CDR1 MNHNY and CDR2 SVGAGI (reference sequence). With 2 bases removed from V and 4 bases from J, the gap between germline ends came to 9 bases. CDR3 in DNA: TGTGCCAGCAGTTACGGGGGCGGGAATCAGCCCCAGCATTTT. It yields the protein CASSYGGGNQPQHF.

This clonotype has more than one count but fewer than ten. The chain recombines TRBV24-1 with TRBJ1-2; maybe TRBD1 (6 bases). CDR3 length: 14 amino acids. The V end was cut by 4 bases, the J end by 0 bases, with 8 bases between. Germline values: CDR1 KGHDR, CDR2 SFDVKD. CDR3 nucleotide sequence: TGTGCCACCAGTGAGACAGGTTCTAACTATGGCTACACCTTC. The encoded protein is CATSETGSNYGYTF.

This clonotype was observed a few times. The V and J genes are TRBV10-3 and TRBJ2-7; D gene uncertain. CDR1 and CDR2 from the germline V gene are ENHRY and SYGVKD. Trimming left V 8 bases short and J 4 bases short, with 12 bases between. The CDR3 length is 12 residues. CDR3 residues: CAIGSNGYEQYF. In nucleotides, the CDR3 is TGTGCCATCGGGTCGAATGGGTACGAGCAGTACTTC.

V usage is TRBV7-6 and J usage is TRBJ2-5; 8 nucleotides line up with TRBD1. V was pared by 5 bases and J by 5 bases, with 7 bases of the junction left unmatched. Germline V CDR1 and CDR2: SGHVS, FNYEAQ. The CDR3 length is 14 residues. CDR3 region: CASSLGTGHETQYF. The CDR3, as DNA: TGTGCCAGCAGCCTAGGGACAGGCCACGAGACCCAGTACTTC.

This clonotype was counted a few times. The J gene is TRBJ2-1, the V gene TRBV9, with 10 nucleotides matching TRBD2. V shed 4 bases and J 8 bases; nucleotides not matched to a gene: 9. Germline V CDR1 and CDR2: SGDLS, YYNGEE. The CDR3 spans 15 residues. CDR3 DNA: TGTGCCAGCAGCTTCGGACTAGCGGCGCCGCATGAGCAGTTCTTC. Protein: CASSFGLAAPHEQFF.

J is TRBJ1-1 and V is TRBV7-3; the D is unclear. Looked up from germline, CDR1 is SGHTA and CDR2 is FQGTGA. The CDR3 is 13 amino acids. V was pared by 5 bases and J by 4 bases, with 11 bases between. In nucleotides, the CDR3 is TGTGCCAGCAGCCTTGCCATCCGCACTGAAGCTTTCTTT. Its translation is CASSLAIRTEAFF.

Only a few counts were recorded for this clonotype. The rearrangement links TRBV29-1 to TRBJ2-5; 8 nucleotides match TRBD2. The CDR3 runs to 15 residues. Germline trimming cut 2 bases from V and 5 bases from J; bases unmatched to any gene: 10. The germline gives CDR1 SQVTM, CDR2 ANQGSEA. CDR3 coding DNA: TGCAGCGTTGAACCCCGGGGGGGCCTTCAGGAGACCCAGTACTTC. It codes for CSVEPRGGLQETQYF.

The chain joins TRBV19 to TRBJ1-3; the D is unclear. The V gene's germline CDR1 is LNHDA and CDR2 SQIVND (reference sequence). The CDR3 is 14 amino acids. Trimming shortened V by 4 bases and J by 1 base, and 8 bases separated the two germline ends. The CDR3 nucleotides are TGTGCCAGTAGTACGACGCAGTCTGGAAACACCATATATTTT. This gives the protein CASSTTQSGNTIYF.

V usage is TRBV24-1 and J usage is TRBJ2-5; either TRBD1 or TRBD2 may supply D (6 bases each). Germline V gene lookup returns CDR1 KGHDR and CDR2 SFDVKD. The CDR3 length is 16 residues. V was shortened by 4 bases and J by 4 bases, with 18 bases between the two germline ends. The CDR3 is CATSDLAGGLGETQYF. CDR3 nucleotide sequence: TGTGCCACCAGTGACCTCGCCGGGGGCCTGGGAGAGACCCAGTACTTC.

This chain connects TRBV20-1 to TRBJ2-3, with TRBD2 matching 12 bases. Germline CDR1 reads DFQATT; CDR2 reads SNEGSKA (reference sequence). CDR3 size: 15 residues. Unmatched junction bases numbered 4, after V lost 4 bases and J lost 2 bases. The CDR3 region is CSAKLAGGTTDTQYF. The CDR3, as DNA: TGCAGTGCTAAACTAGCGGGGGGAACCACAGATACGCAGTATTTT.

In nucleotides, the CDR3 is TGCGCCAGCAGCTCCGGACAGGGTTACGACGAGCAGTACTTC. The encoded protein is CASSSGQGYDEQYF. The chain couples TRBV5-1 to TRBJ2-7; the match to TRBD1 covers 8 bases. CDR1 and CDR2 (germline): SGHRS, YFSETQ. The ends lost 3 bases at V and 5 bases at J; junction bases unmatched: 7. The CDR3 loop spans 14 amino acids.

In DNA form, the CDR3 reads TGTGCCAGCACTAGATTTGAGGTCGGCACCGGGGAGCTGTTTTTT. Amino acids: CASTRFEVGTGELFF. The J gene is TRBJ2-2, the V gene TRBV6-5, with D unresolved. The germline V and J ends were trimmed by 7 bases and 4 bases, with 16 bases remaining between them. The CDR3 contains 15 residues. Germline assignment: CDR1 MNHEY and CDR2 SVGAGI.